This T cell receptor beta chain was recorded in a study of T cells after posttransplantation cyclophosphamide. This clone has a count of ten or more. Its antigen is still unknown. Study observations and caveats: Later blood repertoires were often dominated by clones from the donor CD8+ memory compartment.

Germline CDR1 is SGHTA and CDR2 is FQGNSA. The V and J ends lost 0 bases and 0 bases, in that order; junction bases with no gene match: 13. The CDR3 totals 20 residues. The repertoire was sequenced with immunoSEQ multiplex PCR; TCRdb's copy has only in-frame clones and lacks some. The sample holds 30,000 or so clones, and no clone turns up only once. Peripheral blood was collected from the related graft donor on the marrow donation day. This chain uses TRBV7-2 with TRBJ2-1, with 8 bases matching TRBD2. The sample consisted of PBMCs. The origin of this receptor is a woman aged 60 to 75 in good health, CMV-negative, and a related stem cell transplant donor. In DNA form, the CDR3 reads TGTGCCAGCAGCTTAGCGCTAAAAGGGAGTAGCGGGGCCTCCTACAATGAGCAGTTCTTC. Protein sequence: CASSLALKGSSGASYNEQFF.